This T cell receptor (beta chain) emerged from a study of Ad26.COV2.S vaccination and SARS-CoV-2 variants. The data were produced by immunoSEQ multiplex PCR, yet TCRdb's version contains in-frame clones alone and is incomplete. The top ten hold about 3.9% of the sample, which has about 350,000 clones, just over 90% seen once. Overall study findings and caveats: Considerable breadth of spike-specific CD8+ and CD4+ T cell responses has reportedly been documented following vaccination. An underestimation of total T cell responses may have resulted from the TCR breadth and depth analyses.

With respect to this clone: Its matching antigen is unknown.

The CDR3 spans 12 residues. V lost 7 bases and J lost 7, with 13 bases in between. Germline CDR1 and CDR2: SQVTM and ANQGSEA. This material consisted of peripheral blood, taken after recovery from COVID-19. This TCR was recovered from a human donor who had recovered from COVID-19. The chain has TRBV29-1 and TRBJ2-2; D is possibly TRBD2 (6 bases). CDR3 bases: TGCAGCGCCGGCCTGGGGGGCGGGGAGCTGTTTTTT. As protein: CSAGLGGGELFF.